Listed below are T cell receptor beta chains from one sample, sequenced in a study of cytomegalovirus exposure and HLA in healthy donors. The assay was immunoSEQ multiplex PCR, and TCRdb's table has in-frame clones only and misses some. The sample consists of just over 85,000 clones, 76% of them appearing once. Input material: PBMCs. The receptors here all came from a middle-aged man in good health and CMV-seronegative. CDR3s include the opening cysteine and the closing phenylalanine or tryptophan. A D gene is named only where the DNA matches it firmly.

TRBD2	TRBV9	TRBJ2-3	CASNNGGASQYF
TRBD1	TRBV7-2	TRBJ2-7	CASSLVGGRGNEQYF
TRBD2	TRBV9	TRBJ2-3	CASSVGLAGETRTQYF
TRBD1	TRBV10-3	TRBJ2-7	CAISWEQGVGEQYF
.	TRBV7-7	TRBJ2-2	CASSLTQGELFF
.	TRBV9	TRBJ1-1	CASSPPWGNLNTEAFF
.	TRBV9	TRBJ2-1	CASSVGPGALRQFF
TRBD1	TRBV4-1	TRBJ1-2	CASSQETGGAGGYTF
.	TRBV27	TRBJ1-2	CASSRKNQGYTDNYGYTF
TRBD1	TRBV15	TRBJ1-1	CATSSRGLNTEAFF
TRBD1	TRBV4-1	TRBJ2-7	CASSSRGTGEYEQYF
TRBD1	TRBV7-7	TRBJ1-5	CASSQGTGRGFQPQHF
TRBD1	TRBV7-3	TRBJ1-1	CASSFTGADTEAFF
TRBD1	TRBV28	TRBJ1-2	CASNDRGDYGYTF
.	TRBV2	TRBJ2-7	CASSVEGRTYEQYF
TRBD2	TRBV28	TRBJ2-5	CASSFSAGGPGTQYF
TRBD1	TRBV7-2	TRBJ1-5	CASSSDRNQPQHF
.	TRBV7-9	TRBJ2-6	CSSSLTGGIAGANVLTF
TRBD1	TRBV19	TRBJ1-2	CASNSATGEVRYGYTF
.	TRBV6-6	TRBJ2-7	CASSYTTVSYEQYF
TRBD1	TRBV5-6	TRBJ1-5	CASSLSGLTGVSNQPQHF
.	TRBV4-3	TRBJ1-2	CASSLGRASNYGYTF
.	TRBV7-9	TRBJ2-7	CASSPGGRASYEQYF
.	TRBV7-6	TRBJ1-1	CASSWEANTEAFF
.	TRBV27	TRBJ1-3	CASSLSAGHGNTIYF
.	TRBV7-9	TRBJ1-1	CASSLYQGGTEAFF
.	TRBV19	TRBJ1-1	CASSIVGHENTEAFF
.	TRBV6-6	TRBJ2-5	CASTVSPGSQETQYF
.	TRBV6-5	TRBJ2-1	CASRPGGSGRNEQFF
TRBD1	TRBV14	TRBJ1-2	CASSWGQGYGYTF
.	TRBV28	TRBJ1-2	CASSFGAGNYGYTF
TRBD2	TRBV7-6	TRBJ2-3	CASRGPGRVAGTDTQYF
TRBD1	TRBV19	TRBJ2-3	CASTLHSGGADTQYF
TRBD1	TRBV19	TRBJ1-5	CASSIAPGQSNQPQHF
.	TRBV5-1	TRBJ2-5	CASSLAGTTQETQYF
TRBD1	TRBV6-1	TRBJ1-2	CASIPGQETYGYTF
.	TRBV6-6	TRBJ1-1	CASSYSNRNTEAFF
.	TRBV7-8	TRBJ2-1	CASSLASGGSYNEQFF
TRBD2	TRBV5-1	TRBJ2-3	CASSLAGGGDNTQYF
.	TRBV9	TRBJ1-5	CASSVLGGNQPQHF
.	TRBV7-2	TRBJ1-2	CASSPDSSGGYTF
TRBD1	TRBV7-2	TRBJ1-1	CASSFNRGNTEAFF
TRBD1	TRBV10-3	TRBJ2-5	CAISEVKGQDQETQYF
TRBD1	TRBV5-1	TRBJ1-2	CASSLGDRGLLGYTF
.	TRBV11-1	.	CASSPPGVVEQYF
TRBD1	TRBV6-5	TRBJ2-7	CASSYRDRGNYEQYF
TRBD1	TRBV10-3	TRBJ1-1	CAIRDRGRGDTEAFF
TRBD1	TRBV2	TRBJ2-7	CASRGTGLTYEQYF
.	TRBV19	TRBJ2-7	CASSSRDNYEQYF
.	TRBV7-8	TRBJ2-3	CASSLASGASTDTQYF
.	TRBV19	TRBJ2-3	CASSPRTALDTQYF